The 10 T cell receptor beta chains reported below all come from one sample, sequenced in a study of T cell repertoires in cytomegalovirus infection. TCRdb processed the reads anew with MiXCR; each CDR3 protein has one entry. The table shows about 310,000 distinct CDR3 sequences, with 17% occurring only once. Input material: PBMCs. The receptors here all came from a human donor in good health (CMV status not recorded). Some clones in this sample may be carry-over from other donors' samples.

As for this clonotype: A read error is possible here, since a much larger clone lies one base away. The CDR3 loop is CASSPNNLPLAYVLTF. The CDR3 DNA reads as TGTGCCAGCAGCCCAAATAATCTACCCTTGGCCTACGTCCTGACTTTC. The chain joins TRBV7-6 to TRBJ2-6; D is unresolved. Germline V lookup: CDR1 SGHVS, CDR2 FNYEAQ. This CDR3 contains 16 residues.

The V call is TRBV6-5, the J call TRBJ1-6, with a tentative D call TRBD1 (5 bases). The germline V gene has CDR1 MNHEY and CDR2 SVGAGI. The V gene lost 7 bases and the J gene lost 14 bases, with 24 bases spanning the gap. The length of the CDR3 is 15 residues. CDR3 nucleotide sequence: TGTGCCAGCAAACCTACAGGAGCTAGGACGGAGACCCTCCACTTT. Translated, it gives CASKPTGARTETLHF.

V usage is TRBV5-6 and J usage is TRBJ1-1; the D is unclear. CDR1 is SGHDT, CDR2 YYEEEE, per germline. V dropped 3 bases and J dropped 4 bases, with 10 bases sitting between them. The CDR3 extends over 13 amino acids. In nucleotides, the CDR3 is TGTGCCAGCAGCTATGGGTGGGCCACTGAAGCTTTCTTT. It encodes CASSYGWATEAFF.

The chain recombines TRBV9 with TRBJ2-1, with D hard to call. The CDR3 runs 16 residues. Trimming took 0 bases from V and 0 from J, leaving 10 bases between them. CDR1 and CDR2 (germline): SGDLS, YYNGEE. The CDR3 bases are TGTGCCAGCAGCGTAGCGTGGCGGAGCTCCTACAATGAGCAGTTCTTC. Amino acid sequence: CASSVAWRSSYNEQFF.

This chain's CDR3 is CSAPPSPAGEFRDTQYF. The CDR3 DNA is TGCAGTGCTCCCCCCTCTCCGGCAGGGGAATTTCGAGACACGCAGTATTTT. This chain connects TRBV20-1 to TRBJ2-3; D may be TRBD1 (6 bases). Trimming cost V 5 bases and J 9 bases, with 30 bases left between them. This CDR3 has 17 residues. The germline V gene encodes CDR1 DFQATT and CDR2 SNEGSKA (reference sequence).

V is TRBV12-3 or TRBV12-4 and J is TRBJ2-4; TRBD2 aligns across 7 bases. J was trimmed by 8 bases and V by 3 bases; bases with no gene match: 4. The CDR3 sequence is 13 residues long. CDR3 residues: CASSFAGADIQYF. CDR3 DNA sequence: TGTGCCAGCAGTTTTGCGGGAGCGGACATTCAGTACTTC.

This clonotype has ten or more counts. The V gene is TRBV7-6, the J gene TRBJ2-3; 7 nucleotides agree with TRBD1. CDR1 SGHVS and CDR2 FNYEAQ come from the germline V gene. V shed 3 bases, J shed 2 bases, and the junction held 14 bases outside the gene matches. This CDR3 spans 18 amino acids. The CDR3 DNA sequence: TGTGCCAGCAGCTTGGACAGGCCCCCTCCCCTAATCACAGATACGCAGTATTTT. It codes for CASSLDRPPPLITDTQYF.

About this clonotype itself: It may be a read error: a sequence one base away is much more abundant. The chain combines TRBV19 with TRBJ2-1; 11 bases fit TRBD2. The V and J ends lost 5 bases and 7 bases, in that order; junction bases with no gene match: 10. The CDR3 runs to 16 residues. CDR1 is LNHDA and CDR2 is SQIVND in the germline V gene (reference sequence). The CDR3 sequence: CASSAFLAGGHNEQFF. The DNA for the CDR3 is TGTGCCAGTAGTGCGTTCCTAGCGGGGGGCCATAATGAGCAGTTCTTC.

The chain links TRBV29-1 to TRBJ2-5, with 9 bases fitting TRBD2. This CDR3 has 15 residues. Germline-derived CDR1 and CDR2 are SQVTM and ANQGSEA. V lost 4 bases, J lost 0 bases, and 6 bases stayed unmatched. The CDR3: CSVVGLAGYQETQYF. The DNA of the CDR3 is TGCAGCGTTGTAGGGCTAGCGGGGTACCAAGAGACCCAGTACTTC.

A few counts support this clonotype. V gene TRBV29-1 combines with J gene TRBJ1-1; D call uncertain. Germline assignment: CDR1 SQVTM and CDR2 ANQGSEA. This CDR3 has 10 residues. V lost 5 bases and J 9 bases, leaving 10 bases between the germline ends. CDR3 bases: TGCAGCGTTAAGACCTATCAAGCTTTCTTT. Its protein product is CSVKTYQAFF.